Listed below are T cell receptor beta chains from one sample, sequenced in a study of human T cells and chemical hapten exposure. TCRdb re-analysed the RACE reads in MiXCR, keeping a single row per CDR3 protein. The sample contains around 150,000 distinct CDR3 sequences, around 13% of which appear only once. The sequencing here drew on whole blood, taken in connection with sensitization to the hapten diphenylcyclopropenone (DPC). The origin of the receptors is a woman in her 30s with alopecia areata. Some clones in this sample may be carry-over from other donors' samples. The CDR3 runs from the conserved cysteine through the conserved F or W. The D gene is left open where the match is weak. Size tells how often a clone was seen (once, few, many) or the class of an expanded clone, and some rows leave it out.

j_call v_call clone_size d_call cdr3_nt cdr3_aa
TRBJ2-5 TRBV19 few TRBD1 TGTGCCAGTAGTATAGGATCCCGGACAGGTTGGGTGGAGACCCAGTACTTC CASSIGSRTGWVETQYF
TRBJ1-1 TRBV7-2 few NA TGTGCCAGCAACCAACCGTGGGACACTGAAGCTTTCTTT CASNQPWDTEAFF
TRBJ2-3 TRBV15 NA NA TGTGCCACCAGCAGGCCTGACTTAGATACGCAGTATTTT CATSRPDLDTQYF
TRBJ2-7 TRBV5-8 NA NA TGTGCCAGCAGCTCGGGGCCCCAAACGATGCGGCAGTACTTC CASSSGPQTMRQYF
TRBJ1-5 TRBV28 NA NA TGTGCCAGCAGTTTACAGAGGCAGCCCCAGCATTTT CASSLQRQPQHF
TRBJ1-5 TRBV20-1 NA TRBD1 TGCAGTGCTAGAGCAGACAGGGTTCAGGCCCAGCATTTT CSARADRVQAQHF
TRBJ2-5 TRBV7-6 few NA TGTGCCAGCAGCCGCTCCCCGGGGGAGACCCAGTACTTC CASSRSPGETQYF
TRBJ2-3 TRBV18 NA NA TGTGCCAGCTCACCACGGAAGGGCGGGGTTATCACAGATACGCAGTATTTT CASSPRKGGVITDTQYF
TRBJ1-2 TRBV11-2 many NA TGTGCCAGCAGTCAAAGCCGGGCCAACTATGGCTACACCTTC CASSQSRANYGYTF
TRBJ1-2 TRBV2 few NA TGTGCCAGCAGTGGAACGGTCGGTGGCTACACCTTC CASSGTVGGYTF
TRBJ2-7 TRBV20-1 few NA TGCAGTGCCGCCCGGGGTAACTCCTACGAGCAGTACTTC CSAARGNSYEQYF
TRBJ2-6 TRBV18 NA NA TGTGCCAGCTCACCACGGGTTTTACAGACTTTCTCTGGGGCCAACGTCCTGACTTTC CASSPRVLQTFSGANVLTF
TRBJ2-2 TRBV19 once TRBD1 TGTGCCAGTAGTAAGGGACAGGCAGCGAACACCGGGGAGCTGTTTTTT CASSKGQAANTGELFF
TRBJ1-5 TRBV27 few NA TGTGCCTGGCCAGGGTTGGGGAATCAGCCCCAGCATTTT CAWPGLGNQPQHF
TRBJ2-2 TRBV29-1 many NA TGCAGCGTTGAAGACAGGGGCGTGCGCCCCGGGGAGCTGTTTTTT CSVEDRGVRPGELFF
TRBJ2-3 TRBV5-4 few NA TGTGCCAGCAGCGCCCCGGCAACCAGCACAGATACGCAGTATTTT CASSAPATSTDTQYF
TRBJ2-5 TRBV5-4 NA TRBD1 TGTGCCAGCAGCACCCAAGAGGGGGCTCAGACCCAGTACTTC CASSTQEGAQTQYF
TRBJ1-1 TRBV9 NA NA TGTGCCAGCAGCATGCGGACAGACCTGAACACTGAAGCTTTCTTT CASSMRTDLNTEAFF
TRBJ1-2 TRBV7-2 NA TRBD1 TGTGCCAGCAGCTTAGATTACAGGGGAGCCTATGGCTACACCTTC CASSLDYRGAYGYTF
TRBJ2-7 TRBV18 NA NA TGTGCCAGCTCACCCCTAGAGCCGGGAACAAAGGGCGAGCAGTACTTC CASSPLEPGTKGEQYF
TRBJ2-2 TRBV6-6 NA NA TGTGCCAGCAGTTCCGGTAAAAGACGGACCGGGGAGCTGTTTTTT CASSSGKRRTGELFF
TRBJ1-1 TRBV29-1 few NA TGCAGCGTTATTCTGGTTGTTAGTGAAGCTTTCTTT CSVILVVSEAFF
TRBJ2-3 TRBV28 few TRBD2 TGTGCCAGCAGCGCTGGGAGGGCGCAGTATTTT CASSAGRAQYF
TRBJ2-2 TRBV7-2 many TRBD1 TGTGCCAGCAACCCACAGGGGGCCGGGGAGCTGTTTTTT CASNPQGAGELFF
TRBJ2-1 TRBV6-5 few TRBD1 TGTGCCAGCAGCCGTCGGACAGGGAGGATCAATGAGCAGTTCTTC CASSRRTGRINEQFF